This T cell receptor beta chain was captured by sequencing in a study of CXCR3-negative and CXCR3-positive naive CD8 T cells. The CDR3 is 14 residues long. CDR1 and CDR2 from the germline V gene are SQVTM and ANQGSEA. Researchers prepared the TRB cDNA libraries using 5' RACE with UMI labels. TCRdb re-called the 5' RACE reads and gives one entry per CDR3 protein, without DNA. The specimen's table records 4,000 to 6,000 distinct CDR3 sequences. Whole-study results and caveats: CXCR3 expression dropped partially after cryopreservation, and most assays relied on fresh PBMCs. The study found that naive CXCR3-negative and CXCR3-positive cells shared TRBV-TRBJ usage, while memory cells differed. Across naive subsets, surface CD5 expression was comparable, and TCR strength was inferred from properties of the TRB CDR3. More hydrophobic TRB CDR3s occurred in CXCR3-positive than in CXCR3-negative naive cells.

As to this clonotype: Its antigen is not known.

The source material was naive CXCR3+ CD8+ T cells from blood. As to subset: CD45RO-CCR7+CD27+CD95- naive CD8+ T cells expressing CXCR3 (TNR3+). The chain joins TRBV29-1 to TRBJ2-7; the D gene TCRdb calls, TRBD1, cannot be checked with no DNA. The TCR was taken from a human donor in good health. Some clones in this sample may be carry-over from other donors' samples. CDR3 residues: CSVGGQVKSYEQYF.